This entry describes one T cell receptor (beta chain). Methods used by the authors: Reference gene primers were amplified, and this amplification served to estimate nucleated cell counts. TCRdb's copy holds only in-frame clones and misses some; the assay was immunoSEQ multiplex PCR. The DNA gave D and trimming, while V, J and clone size come from that table. The sample lists some 150,000 clones; about 79% were seen once. These data are taken from a study of blood T cell repertoires in COVID-19. Study-level background: Sites across the United States, Italy and Spain contributed samples from acute and convalescent COVID-19. From T cells, B-cell-depleted T cells, or PBMCs came the material, which was cDNA or gDNA.

This CDR3 is built from 13 residues. V was pared by 3 bases and J by 7 bases, with 13 bases between. The specimen sequenced was peripheral blood. This TCR was sampled from a woman aged 50 to 60 with acute or convalescent COVID-19. The chain links TRBV12-3 or TRBV12-4 to TRBJ2-7, with a weak D call TRBD2 (6 bases). The CDR3 nucleotides read TGTGCCAGCAGTTTCGGCGGGAAGGGGGAGCAGTACTTC. It encodes CASSFGGKGEQYF.